The 21 T cell receptor beta chains below come from one sample, sequenced in a study of identical twins. One entry per CDR3 protein, called by TCRdb with MiXCR from the 5' RACE reads. The table records approximately 600,000 distinct CDR3 sequences, over 8.5% of them present only once. These records were also assigned to another study, of yellow fever vaccine responses in identical twins.

What was sequenced was PBMCs. These receptors were collected from a woman aged 18 to 35 in good health.

This clonotype was counted many times. V is TRBV12-3 or TRBV12-4 and J is TRBJ2-3; TRBD2 might be the D (6 bases). There are 14 residues in the CDR3. Trimming pared 6 bases from V and 5 bases from J, leaving 15 bases between. CDR3 bases: TGTGCCAGCAGACGGGGGACGCCTGGAGATACGCAGTATTTT. This translates into CASRRGTPGDTQYF.

This clonotype was observed a handful of times. This chain joins TRBV5-1 and TRBJ2-1; 16 positions agree with TRBD2. CDR1 SGHRS and CDR2 YFSETQ come from the germline V gene. The CDR3 is made up of 17 amino acids. The V segment lost 4 bases and the J segment 9 bases; nucleotides outside the gene matches: 10. The CDR3 spells CASSRGTSGRAGGEQFF. The CDR3 DNA follows: TGCGCCAGCAGCCGCGGGACTAGCGGGAGGGCCGGTGGTGAGCAGTTCTTC.

In its sample, this clonotype was seen many times. This sequence joins TRBV20-1 and TRBJ1-5; 8 bases are shared with TRBD1. The V segment lost 5 bases and the J segment 0 bases; nucleotides outside the gene matches: 12. CDR3 size: 17 residues. Germline assignment: CDR1 DFQATT and CDR2 SNEGSKA (reference sequence). The CDR3 here is CSAGLGQGGISNQPQHF. The CDR3 nucleotides read TGCAGTGCTGGCCTTGGACAGGGAGGGATTAGCAATCAGCCCCAGCATTTT.

This chain joins TRBV20-1 and TRBJ2-5; 7 nucleotides align to TRBD1. This CDR3 is built from 13 residues. Germline assignment: CDR1 DFQATT and CDR2 SNEGSKA (reference sequence). V lost 2 bases and J lost 5; bases outside the gene matches: 5. The CDR3 DNA is TGCAGTGCTAGAAAGACAGGGAGTGAGACCCAGTACTTC. It codes for CSARKTGSETQYF.

This clonotype was counted a few times. The rearrangement joins TRBV5-1 to TRBJ2-5; D possibly uses TRBD1 or TRBD2 (5 bases each). V was shortened by 2 bases and J by 1 base, with 12 bases between the two germline ends. The CDR3 is 15 residues long. The germline gives CDR1 SGHRS, CDR2 YFSETQ. The CDR3 region has the DNA TGCGCCAGCAGCTTTCTCCCGGGGCGCCAAGAGACCCAGTACTTC. Its protein product is CASSFLPGRQETQYF.

The chain combines TRBV27 with TRBJ1-1, with D unresolved. The CDR3 length is 11 residues. From germline, CDR1 is MNHEY and CDR2 SMNVEV (reference sequence). V lost 8 bases and J lost 4, with 8 bases in between. This CDR3 reads CASVRGTEAFF. The CDR3 DNA is TGTGCCAGCGTTCGGGGCACTGAAGCTTTCTTT.

This clonotype was seen more than once but under ten times. The V and J genes are TRBV5-1 and TRBJ1-2; 10 nucleotides agree with TRBD1. J lost 3 bases, V lost 3 bases, and 11 bases had no gene match. CDR3 length: 17 amino acids. Germline V CDR1 and CDR2: SGHRS, YFSETQ. The CDR3 sequence: CASSWSTGQGVDYGYTF. The CDR3 nucleotides read TGCGCCAGCAGCTGGTCCACCGGACAGGGGGTCGACTATGGCTACACCTTC.

This clonotype was detected only a few times. The chain recombines TRBV5-5 with TRBJ2-1; no clear D. V lost 2 bases and J 2 bases, leaving 14 bases between the germline ends. The CDR3 loop spans 16 amino acids. Germline V gene lookup returns CDR1 SGHKS and CDR2 YYEKEE (reference sequence). The CDR3 spells CASSLIGDTPYNEQFF. CDR3 bases: TGTGCCAGCAGCTTAATTGGTGACACCCCCTACAATGAGCAGTTCTTC.

This clonotype was picked up a small number of times. The rearrangement uses TRBV19 and TRBJ1-2; 7 bases fit TRBD1. V dropped 10 bases and J dropped 8; count of bases not matched to a gene: 19. CDR3 length: 15 amino acids. The germline gives CDR1 LNHDA, CDR2 SQIVND (reference sequence). DNA for the CDR3: TGTGCCAATAATCCGTATCAGGGGGGAAGGAGCGGCTACACCTTC. Translation: CANNPYQGGRSGYTF.

This clonotype was picked up many times. This sequence joins TRBV10-3 and TRBJ2-7; either TRBD1 or TRBD2 may supply D (5 bases each). Trimming shortened V by 3 bases and J by 7 bases, and 13 bases separated the two germline ends. This CDR3 has 13 residues. Germline V lookup: CDR1 ENHRY, CDR2 SYGVKD. The CDR3 bases are TGTGCCATCAGTGAAACGGGGCCCAATGAGCAGTACTTC. It is translated as CAISETGPNEQYF.

The chain employs TRBV20-1 and TRBJ2-4; D call uncertain. CDR1 is DFQATT, CDR2 SNEGSKA, per germline (reference sequence). V gave up 5 bases and J gave up 4 bases, with 3 bases separating them. The CDR3 has 10 residues. The CDR3 spells CSAQKNIQYF. CDR3 coding DNA: TGCAGTGCTCAAAAAAACATTCAGTACTTC.

The J gene is TRBJ1-6, the V gene TRBV10-2, with D tentatively TRBD1 (5 bases). The CDR3 runs 14 residues. V was pared by 6 bases and J by 9 bases, with 15 bases between. Per germline, CDR1 WSHSY and CDR2 SAAADI. The CDR3 here is CASSRDGGSSPLHF. CDR3 bases: TGCGCCAGCAGCCGGGACGGGGGTAGTTCACCCCTCCACTTT.

There are a few counts of this clonotype. The rearrangement joins TRBV11-2 to TRBJ2-3; D not resolved. Germline lookup yields CDR1 SGHAT and CDR2 FQNNGV. The CDR3 totals 15 residues. Trimming shortened V by 5 bases and J by 0 bases, and 12 bases separated the two germline ends. DNA of the CDR3: TGTGCCAGCAGCCCAAGGGTCATAAGCACAGATACGCAGTATTTT. Translating it yields CASSPRVISTDTQYF.

About this clonotype: A read error may explain this, as a much larger clone is one base away. The chain employs TRBV12-3 or TRBV12-4 and TRBJ2-1; 11 bases map to TRBD2. CDR3 length: 15 residues. The CDR3 DNA follows: TGTGCCAGCAGGCTAGGGACTAGCGGATACAATGAGCAGTCCTTC. This sequence encodes CASRLGTSGYNEQSF.

The chain combines TRBV18 with TRBJ2-1; D call uncertain. This CDR3 is 15 amino acids long. V was shortened by 0 bases and J by 0 bases, with 6 bases between the two germline ends. Per the germline V gene, CDR1 is KGHSH and CDR2 is LQKENI. The CDR3 DNA sequence: TGTGCCAGCTCACCACCGTGGTCCTCCTACAATGAGCAGTTCTTC. The encoded protein is CASSPPWSSYNEQFF.

Many counts were recorded for this clonotype. The chain carries TRBV29-1 and TRBJ1-1; D is perhaps TRBD1 (5 bases). Germline values: CDR1 SQVTM, CDR2 ANQGSEA. The V end lost 7 bases, the J end lost 2 bases, and 17 bases lay between the germline ends. The CDR3 runs to 14 residues. CDR3 loop: CSAIRWGTNTEAFF. Written as DNA, the CDR3 is TGCAGCGCTATCCGGTGGGGGACCAACACTGAAGCTTTCTTT.

This clonotype was counted ten times or more. The V gene is TRBV20-1, the J gene TRBJ2-1; TRBD2 matches at 11 bases. V gave up 2 bases and J gave up 0 bases; unmatched junction bases: 3. The CDR3 is made up of 16 amino acids. The germline V gene encodes CDR1 DFQATT and CDR2 SNEGSKA (reference sequence). CDR3 loop: CSARTSGGSSYNEQFF. CDR3 DNA sequence: TGCAGTGCTAGAACTAGCGGGGGAAGCTCCTACAATGAGCAGTTCTTC.

The V call is TRBV29-1, the J call TRBJ1-2; D gene unclear. CDR3 length equals 13 residues. The V gene's germline CDR1 is SQVTM and CDR2 ANQGSEA. V was pared by 4 bases and J by 4 bases, with 13 bases between. This CDR3 is CSVVGGLGYGYTF. The DNA of the CDR3 is TGCAGCGTTGTAGGAGGGCTGGGCTATGGCTACACCTTC.

This clonotype has a count of ten or more. The genes are TRBV28 and TRBJ1-4, with 9 bases matching TRBD1. Germline values: CDR1 MDHEN, CDR2 SYDVKM. The J segment lost 4 bases and the V segment lost 2 bases, leaving 2 bases of the junction unmatched. CDR3 length: 15 residues. CDR3 nucleotide sequence: TGTGCCAGCAGTTTACCGACAGGGGGTAATGAAAAACTGTTTTTT. It yields the protein CASSLPTGGNEKLFF.

This clonotype was seen a few times. The rearrangement links TRBV5-1 to TRBJ2-1; D is perhaps TRBD2 (6 bases). The CDR3 loop spans 17 amino acids. V was shortened by 2 bases and J by 4 bases, with 19 bases between the two germline ends. Germline CDR1 and CDR2: SGHRS and YFSETQ. The CDR3 loop reads CASSLKRTEGAYNEQFF. The CDR3 nucleotides read TGCGCCAGCAGCTTAAAGCGGACGGAGGGAGCATACAATGAGCAGTTCTTC.

The genes are TRBV4-2 and TRBJ2-1; D uncertain. CDR1 is LGHNA, CDR2 YNFKEQ, per germline. The CDR3 has 17 residues. V lost 1 base to trimming and J lost 8 bases, with 21 bases between them. CDR3 loop: CASSQAEPGSLGDEQFF. The CDR3 region has the DNA TGTGCCAGCAGCCAAGCGGAACCCGGCAGCCTAGGAGATGAGCAGTTCTTC.